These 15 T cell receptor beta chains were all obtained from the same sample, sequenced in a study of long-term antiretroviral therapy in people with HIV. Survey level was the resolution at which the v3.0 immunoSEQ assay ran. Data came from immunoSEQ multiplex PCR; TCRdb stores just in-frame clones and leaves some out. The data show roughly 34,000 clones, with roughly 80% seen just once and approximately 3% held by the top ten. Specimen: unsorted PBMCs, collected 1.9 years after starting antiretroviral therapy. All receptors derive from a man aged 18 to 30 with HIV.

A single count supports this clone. CDR3 residues: CASKAGLANYGYTF. The CDR3 nucleotides read TGTGCCAGCAAGGCCGGGCTCGCTAACTATGGCTACACCTTC. The chain combines TRBV6-5 with TRBJ1-2; D not resolved. The CDR3 contains 14 residues. Germline V gene data show CDR1 as MNHEY and CDR2 as SVGAGI. Trimming took 7 bases from V and 0 from J, leaving 12 bases between them.

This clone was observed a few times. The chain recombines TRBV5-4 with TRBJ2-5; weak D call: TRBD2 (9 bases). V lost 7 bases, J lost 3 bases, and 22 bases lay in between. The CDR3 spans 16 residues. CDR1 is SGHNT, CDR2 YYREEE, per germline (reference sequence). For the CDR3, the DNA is TGTGCCAGCCAGGCGGGGGGGACAGGTCCAGAAGAGACCCAGTACTTC. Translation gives CASQAGGTGPEETQYF.

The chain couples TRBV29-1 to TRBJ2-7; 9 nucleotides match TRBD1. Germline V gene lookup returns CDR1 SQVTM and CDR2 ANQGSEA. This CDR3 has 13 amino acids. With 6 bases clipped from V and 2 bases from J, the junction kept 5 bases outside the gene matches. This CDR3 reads CSVTGTGTYEQYF. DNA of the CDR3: TGCAGCGTGACCGGGACAGGGACCTACGAGCAGTACTTC.

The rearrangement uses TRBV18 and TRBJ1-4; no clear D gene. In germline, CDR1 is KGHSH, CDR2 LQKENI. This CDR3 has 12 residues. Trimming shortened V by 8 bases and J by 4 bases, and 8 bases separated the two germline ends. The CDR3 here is CASQTFNEKLFF. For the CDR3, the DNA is TGTGCCAGCCAAACCTTTAATGAAAAACTGTTTTTT.

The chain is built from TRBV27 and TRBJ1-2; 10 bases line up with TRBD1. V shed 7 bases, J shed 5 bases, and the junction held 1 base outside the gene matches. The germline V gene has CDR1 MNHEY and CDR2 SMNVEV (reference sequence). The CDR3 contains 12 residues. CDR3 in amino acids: CASKGQGYGYTF. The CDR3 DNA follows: TGTGCCAGCAAGGGACAGGGGTATGGCTACACCTTC.

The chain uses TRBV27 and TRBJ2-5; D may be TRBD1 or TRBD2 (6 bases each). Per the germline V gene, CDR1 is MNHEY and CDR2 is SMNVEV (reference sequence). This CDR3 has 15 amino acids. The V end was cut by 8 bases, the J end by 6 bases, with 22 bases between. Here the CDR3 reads CASCPGPGGAKTQYF. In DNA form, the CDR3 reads TGTGCCAGCTGCCCGGGGCCCGGGGGCGCAAAGACCCAGTACTTC.

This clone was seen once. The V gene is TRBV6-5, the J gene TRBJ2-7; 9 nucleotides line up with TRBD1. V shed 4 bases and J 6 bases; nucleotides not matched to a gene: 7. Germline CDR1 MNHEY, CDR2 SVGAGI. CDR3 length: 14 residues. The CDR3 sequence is CASSSKDRGLEQYF. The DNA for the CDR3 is TGTGCCAGCAGTTCGAAGGACAGGGGTCTCGAGCAGTACTTC.

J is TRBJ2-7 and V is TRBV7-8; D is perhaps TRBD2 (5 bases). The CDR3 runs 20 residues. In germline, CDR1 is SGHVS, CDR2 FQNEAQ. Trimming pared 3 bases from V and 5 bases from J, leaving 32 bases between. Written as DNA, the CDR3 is TGTGCCAGCAGCTTGAGCCCGGAGGCAGGCGCCGCCCGGAACTTGGACGAGCAGTACTTC. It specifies CASSLSPEAGAARNLDEQYF.

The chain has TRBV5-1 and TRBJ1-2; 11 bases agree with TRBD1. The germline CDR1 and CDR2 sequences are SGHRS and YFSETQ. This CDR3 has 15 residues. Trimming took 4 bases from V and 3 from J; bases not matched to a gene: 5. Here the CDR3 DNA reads TGCGCCAGCAGCCCTAGGACAGGGGGCGACTATGGCTACACCTTC. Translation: CASSPRTGGDYGYTF.

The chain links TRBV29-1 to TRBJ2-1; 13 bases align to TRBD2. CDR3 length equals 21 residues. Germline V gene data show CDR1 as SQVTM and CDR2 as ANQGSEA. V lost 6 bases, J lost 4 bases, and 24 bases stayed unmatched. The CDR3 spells CSVLIQGSSTSGGSLYNEQFF. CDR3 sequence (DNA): TGCAGCGTCCTGATTCAGGGGTCTTCGACTAGCGGGGGGTCACTATACAATGAGCAGTTCTTC.

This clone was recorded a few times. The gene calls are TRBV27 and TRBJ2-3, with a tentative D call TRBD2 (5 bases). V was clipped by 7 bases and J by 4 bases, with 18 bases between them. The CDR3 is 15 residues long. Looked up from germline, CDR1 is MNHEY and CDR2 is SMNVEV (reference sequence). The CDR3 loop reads CASTRNVRSADTQYF. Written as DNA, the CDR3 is TGTGCCAGCACTCGTAACGTCCGTAGCGCAGATACGCAGTATTTT.

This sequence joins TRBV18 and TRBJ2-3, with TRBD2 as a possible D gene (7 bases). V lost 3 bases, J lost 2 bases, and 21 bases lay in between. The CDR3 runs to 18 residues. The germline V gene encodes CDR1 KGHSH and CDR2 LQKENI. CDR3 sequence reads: CASSPMGGAPTSTDTQYF. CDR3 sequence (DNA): TGTGCCAGCTCACCTATGGGGGGGGCCCCCACTTCCACAGATACGCAGTATTTT.

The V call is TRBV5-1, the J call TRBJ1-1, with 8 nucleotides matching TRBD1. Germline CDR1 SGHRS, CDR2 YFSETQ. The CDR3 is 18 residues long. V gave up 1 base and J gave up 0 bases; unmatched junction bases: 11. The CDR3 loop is CASSLYPGGRGMNTEAFF. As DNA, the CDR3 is TGCGCCAGCAGCTTGTACCCAGGGGGCCGGGGGATGAACACTGAAGCTTTCTTT.

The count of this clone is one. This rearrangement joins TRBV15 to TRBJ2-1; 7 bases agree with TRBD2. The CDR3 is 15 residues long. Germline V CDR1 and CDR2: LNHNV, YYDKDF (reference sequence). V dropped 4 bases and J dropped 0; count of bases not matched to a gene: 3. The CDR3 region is CATSTGGSSYNEQFF. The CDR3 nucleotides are TGTGCCACCAGCACCGGGGGGAGCTCCTACAATGAGCAGTTCTTC.

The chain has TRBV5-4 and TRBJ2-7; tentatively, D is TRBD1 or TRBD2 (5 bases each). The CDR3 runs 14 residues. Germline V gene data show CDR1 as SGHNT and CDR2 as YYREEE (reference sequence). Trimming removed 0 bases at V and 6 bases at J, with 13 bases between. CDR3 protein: CASSLAGEGAEQYF. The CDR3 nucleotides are TGTGCCAGCAGCTTGGCCGGGGAAGGGGCCGAGCAGTACTTC.